A single sample gave rise to the 24 T cell receptor beta chains below, sequenced in a study of cytomegalovirus exposure and HLA in healthy donors (dated 2017 in TCRdb). The method was the immunoSEQ multiplex PCR assay. For the multiplex PCR, a mixture combining 60 forward primers for TCR Vbeta segments and 13 reverse primers for TCR Jbeta segments was used. What TCRdb holds here is the immuneACCESS table cut down to in-frame rearrangements. Part of the clones is not present; checked against another copy, under half of the missing clones reflect an unresolved V gene, and the others are unexplained. The sample table lists over 80,000 clones, approximately 74% of them with a count of one. Jointly, the top ten make up 2.5% to 3.5% of the sample. The sequenced material came from PBMCs. These receptors were taken from a female donor in good health and CMV-seropositive.

This sequence joins TRBV1 and TRBJ2-7; the D call TRBD1 from the table was never checked on the DNA. TRBV1 is flagged as a pseudogene. The CDR3 is 19 amino acids. The CDR3, as DNA: TGCACCAGCAGCCAAATTTGGATGAACAGGGGCGAGGGCTCGTACGAGCAGTACTTC. Its protein is CTSSQIWMNRGEGSYEQYF.

The chain employs TRBV4-2 and TRBJ2-6, with 7 bases that match TRBD1. Germline CDR1 LGHNA, CDR2 YNFKEQ. The CDR3 consists of 15 residues. The J segment lost 2 bases and the V segment lost 3 bases, leaving 1 base of the junction unmatched. The CDR3 coding sequence is TGTGCCAGCAGCCAGACAGGGCCTGGGGCCAACGTCCTGACTTTC. Its translation is CASSQTGPGANVLTF.

The V and J genes are TRBV7-2 and TRBJ2-7, with D possibly TRBD1 on 6 matching bases. Trimming took 5 bases from V and 8 from J, leaving 19 bases between them. CDR3 length: 14 residues. Per the germline V gene, CDR1 is SGHTA and CDR2 is FQGNSA. CDR3 DNA sequence: TGTGCCAGCAGCCCGGAACGGACAGTTGATCAGCAGTACTTC. Its translation is CASSPERTVDQQYF. Full variable domain (remainder filled in from reference TRBV7-2 and TRBJ2-7): GAGVSQSPSNKVTEKGKDVELRCDPISGHTALYWYRQSLGQGLEFLIYFQGNSAPDKSGLPSDRFSAERTGGSVSTLTIQRTQQEDSAVYLCASSPERTVDQQYFGPGTRLTVT.

This clone was detected once. The CDR3 region has the DNA TGTGCCAGCAGCATGAACGGGGGGGACACAGATACGCAGTATTTT. As protein: CASSMNGGDTDTQYF. The chain couples TRBV4-2 to TRBJ2-3; 8 bases map to TRBD2. Germline CDR1 is LGHNA and CDR2 is YNFKEQ. The CDR3 is made up of 15 amino acids. The J segment lost 2 bases and the V segment lost 5 bases, leaving 6 bases of the junction unmatched.

The chain recombines TRBV7-2 with TRBJ1-1; possible D gene TRBD1, 6 bases. Deletions cut 4 bases from V and 0 bases from J, with 12 bases between. In germline, CDR1 is SGHTA, CDR2 FQGNSA. CDR3 length equals 15 residues. CDR3 in DNA: TGTGCCAGCAGCTCCCAGGGGTACCTGAACACTGAAGCTTTCTTT. Encoded protein: CASSSQGYLNTEAFF. The full variable domain, in which reference TRBV7-2 and TRBJ1-1 provide the parts outside the CDR3, is GAGVSQSPSNKVTEKGKDVELRCDPISGHTALYWYRQSLGQGLEFLIYFQGNSAPDKSGLPSDRFSAERTGGSVSTLTIQRTQQEDSAVYLCASSSQGYLNTEAFFGQGTRLTVV.

J is TRBJ2-5 and V is TRBV15; possibly TRBD1 for D (6 bases). This CDR3 spans 14 amino acids. Germline V gives CDR1 LNHNV, CDR2 YYDKDF (reference sequence). V shed 8 bases and J shed 5 bases, with 18 bases lying between them. The CDR3 DNA reads TGTGCCACCGGATATTCAGGACAGAAGGAGACCCAGTACTTC. Its protein is CATGYSGQKETQYF. Supplemented by reference TRBV15 and TRBJ2-5, the full variable domain reads DAMVIQNPRYQVTQFGKPVTLSCSQTLNHNVMYWYQQKSSQAPKLLFHYYDKDFNNEADTPDNFQSRRPNTSFCFLDIRSPGLGDTAMYLCATGYSGQKETQYFGPGTRLLVL.

The rearrangement joins TRBV27 to TRBJ2-1, with TRBD1 as a possible D gene (6 bases). The V gene lost 5 bases and the J gene lost 4 bases, with 9 bases spanning the gap. Looked up from germline, CDR1 is MNHEY and CDR2 is SMNVEV (reference sequence). The CDR3 consists of 13 residues. The CDR3 reads CASSKTGYNEQFF. CDR3 coding DNA: TGTGCCAGCAGTAAAACAGGGTACAATGAGCAGTTCTTC.

This sequence joins TRBV19 and TRBJ1-4, with D unclear. The CDR3 runs to 13 residues. CDR1 is LNHDA, CDR2 SQIVND, per germline (reference sequence). V was clipped by 7 bases and J by 7 bases, with 13 bases between them. The CDR3 is CASKATGVEKLFF. The CDR3 DNA follows: TGTGCCAGTAAGGCCACCGGGGTTGAAAAACTGTTTTTT.

The chain links TRBV30 to TRBJ2-7; 12 nucleotides align to TRBD1. Germline trimming cut 5 bases from V and 5 bases from J; bases unmatched to any gene: 7. Germline assignment: CDR1 GTSNPN and CDR2 SVGIG (reference sequence). CDR3 length: 14 amino acids. DNA of the CDR3: TGTGCCTGGGGAGCGGGACAGGGGGCAGACGAGCAGTACTTC. Its translation: CAWGAGQGADEQYF.

The chain links TRBV7-8 to TRBJ2-1; D gene unclear. The CDR3 covers 16 residues. The germline V gene encodes CDR1 SGHVS and CDR2 FQNEAQ. Deletions cut 1 base from V and 4 bases from J, with 14 bases between. The CDR3: CASSLELAQQYNEQFF. The DNA for the CDR3 is TGTGCCAGCAGCTTAGAATTGGCTCAACAGTACAATGAGCAGTTCTTC.

CDR3 nucleotides: TGTGCCAGCTCACCAATACAGGGGAATCAGCCCCAGCATTTT. It yields the protein CASSPIQGNQPQHF. The rearrangement joins TRBV18 to TRBJ1-5; 7 bases match TRBD1. This CDR3 contains 14 residues. CDR1 KGHSH and CDR2 LQKENI come from the germline V gene. Losses at the gene ends were 2 bases for V and 4 bases for J; bases not matched to a gene: 2. Together with reference TRBV18 and TRBJ1-5, the CDR3 gives the full variable domain: NAGVMQNPRHLVRRRGQEARLRCSPMKGHSHVYWYRQLPEEGLKFMVYLQKENIIDESGMPKERFSAEFPKEGPSILRIQQVVRGDSAAYFCASSPIQGNQPQHFGDGTRLSIL.

This chain uses TRBV27 with TRBJ2-7; 9 bases agree with TRBD1. This CDR3 has 14 amino acids. The germline V gene encodes CDR1 MNHEY and CDR2 SMNVEV (reference sequence). V dropped 8 bases and J dropped 2; count of bases not matched to a gene: 7. The DNA for the CDR3 is TGTGCCAGCCTCCCGAGGACAGGGGCCTACGAGCAGTACTTC. It codes for CASLPRTGAYEQYF.

The chain joins TRBV7-2 to TRBJ1-5; D might be TRBD1 (6 bases). The CDR3 length is 15 residues. V shed 5 bases and J shed 1 base, with 12 bases lying between them. Germline V gene lookup returns CDR1 SGHTA and CDR2 FQGNSA. The chain's CDR3 is CASSPTGDSNQPQHF. The CDR3, as DNA: TGTGCCAGCAGCCCGACAGGAGACAGCAATCAGCCCCAGCATTTT.

This clone was seen more than once but under ten times. This chain links TRBV2 with TRBJ2-3, with a weak D call TRBD1 (5 bases). The germline V gene encodes CDR1 SNHLY and CDR2 FYNNEI. Trimming took 6 bases from V and 1 from J, leaving 5 bases between them. The CDR3 has 12 amino acids. CDR3 sequence reads: CASRQGTDTQYF. The CDR3 bases are TGTGCCAGCAGACAGGGCACAGATACGCAGTATTTT.

With regard to this clone: Germline is not matched at one junction end, which may reflect a read error. The chain couples TRBV7-7 to TRBJ2-2; 7 bases match TRBD2. Germline lookup yields CDR1 SSHAT and CDR2 FNYEAQ (reference sequence). CDR3 length equals 14 residues. This CDR3 reads CASSLGRETGELFF. The CDR3 region has the DNA TGTGCTAGCAGCTTAGGGAGGGAGACCGGGGAGCTGTTTTTT.

The chain carries TRBV2 and TRBJ2-6; 13 bases are shared with TRBD2. Trimming took 5 bases from V and 0 from J; bases not matched to a gene: 4. CDR1 and CDR2 (germline): SNHLY, FYNNEI. CDR3 length: 18 amino acids. CDR3 region: CASSYWTSGSSGANVLTF. Here the CDR3 DNA reads TGTGCCAGCAGTTACTGGACTAGCGGGAGCTCTGGGGCCAACGTCCTGACTTTC.

CDR3 DNA: TGTGCCAGCAGCGTAGGGCAGGGCGATCAGCCCCAGCATTTT. It yields the protein CASSVGQGDQPQHF. The chain combines TRBV9 with TRBJ1-5; D is possibly TRBD1 (5 bases). Trimming stripped 0 bases from V and 5 bases from J, with 9 bases between. This CDR3 has 14 amino acids. Germline V lookup: CDR1 SGDLS, CDR2 YYNGEE.

The chain is built from TRBV6-6 and TRBJ2-7; D might be TRBD2 (5 bases). This CDR3 spans 14 amino acids. V was pared by 2 bases and J by 0 bases, with 8 bases between. The V gene's germline CDR1 is MNHNY and CDR2 SVGAGI (reference sequence). The CDR3, as DNA: TGTGCCAGCAGTTACGAGGGCAGCTCCTACGAGCAGTACTTC. Encoded protein: CASSYEGSSYEQYF.

V is TRBV11-3 and J is TRBJ1-1; D ambiguous. The CDR3 has 13 residues. V gave up 1 base and J gave up 7 bases, with 10 bases separating them. Germline-derived CDR1 and CDR2 are SGHNT and YENEEA. The CDR3: CASSLGQEYEAFF. CDR3 nucleotide sequence: TGTGCCAGCAGCTTAGGGCAGGAATATGAAGCTTTCTTT.

The chain links TRBV29-1 to TRBJ1-1; D is ambiguous. Germline V lookup: CDR1 SQVTM, CDR2 ANQGSEA. The CDR3 is 13 amino acids. V dropped 1 base and J dropped 1 base, with 7 bases sitting between them. CDR3 sequence (DNA): TGCAGCGTTGAAGTCAGTAAGAACACTGAAGCTTTCTTT. Protein: CSVEVSKNTEAFF.

The rearrangement joins TRBV4-1 to TRBJ2-1; possibly TRBD1 for D (5 bases). V shed 0 bases and J shed 3 bases, with 15 bases lying between them. Germline V gene data show CDR1 as MGHRA and CDR2 as YSYEKL. This CDR3 region has 17 residues. CDR3 sequence: CASSQDLATAHYNEQFF. DNA of the CDR3: TGCGCCAGCAGCCAAGATCTGGCGACAGCCCACTACAATGAGCAGTTCTTC.

The J gene is TRBJ2-2, the V gene TRBV4-3, with D maybe TRBD2 (6 bases). The CDR3 has 18 residues. V was clipped by 6 bases and J by 2 bases, with 22 bases between them. The V gene's germline CDR1 is LGHNA and CDR2 YSLEER. The CDR3 sequence: CASSEVVGARGNTGELFF. Written as DNA, the CDR3 is TGCGCCAGCAGTGAAGTGGTCGGGGCGCGGGGAAACACCGGGGAGCTGTTTTTT.

The V and J genes are TRBV7-6 and TRBJ1-5; tentative D call: TRBD1 (5 bases). V was trimmed by 1 base and J by 2 bases, leaving 15 bases between them. The CDR3 runs 17 residues. Germline V gene sequence: CDR1 SGHVS, CDR2 FNYEAQ. The chain's CDR3 is CASSLEGGALGNQPQHF. For the CDR3, the DNA is TGTGCCAGCAGCTTAGAGGGAGGGGCTCTAGGCAATCAGCCCCAGCATTTT.

This chain connects TRBV30 to TRBJ2-1; D remains unclear. The CDR3 extends over 15 amino acids. The V gene's germline CDR1 is GTSNPN and CDR2 SVGIG (reference sequence). Trimming left V 3 bases short and J 0 bases short, with 12 bases between. This CDR3 reads CAWRPPLSSYNEQFF. DNA of the CDR3: TGTGCCTGGAGACCCCCCTTGAGCTCCTACAATGAGCAGTTCTTC.